This T cell receptor (beta chain) was captured in a study of CD8+ T cells in alopecia areata. Broader study findings: It was observed that many expanded lesional clones persisted in scalp and blood during tofacitinib.

Note on this clone: What it recognizes is unknown.

Trimming left V 6 bases short and J 1 base short, with 4 bases between. Looked up from germline, CDR1 is MNHEY and CDR2 is SVGAGI. The CDR3 has 12 residues. TCR sequencing used cDNA made by reverse transcription of extracted RNA. Assay used: immunoSEQ multiplex PCR; TCRdb lists only in-frame clones, some missing. The repertoire consists of over 200,000 clones, with around 65% occurring once and the leading ten covering around 4%. Indicated treatment: oral pan-JAK inhibitor, 5-10 mg twice daily. V usage is TRBV6-5 and J usage is TRBJ2-1; D gene unclear. The specimen comprised CD4+ T cells sorted from blood, sampled at week 4, from a patient treated with tofacitinib. This sequence was found in a human donor with alopecia areata. CDR3: CASRRSYNEQFF. CDR3 nucleotide sequence: TGTGCCAGCAGACGATCCTACAATGAGCAGTTCTTC.